This T cell receptor (beta chain) was sequenced during a study of CD8 T cells in ankylosing spondylitis. Scientists made TCR beta libraries using quantitative 5'-RACE with molecular barcodes. TCRdb called the 5' RACE reads again in MiXCR, with one record for every CDR3 protein. The repertoire has fewer than 550,000 distinct CDR3 sequences, 5.3% of them found once; the top ten carry under 4.5%. This clonotype was counted at least ten times. Its target is unknown. CDR1 and CDR2 (germline): DFQATT, SNEGSKA (reference sequence). The CDR3 length is 10 residues. General study findings and limits: Ankylosing spondylitis blood appeared to be characterized by a TCR beta motif of roughly eight highly homologous variants. Disease-linked clones reportedly concentrated significantly in matched ankylosing spondylitis synovial fluid. Clones linked to disease, bearing a CD8+ phenotype, were relatively rare in peripheral blood. A subset of motif variants has previously been described in the synovial fluid and blood of reactive arthritis.

This chain uses TRBV20-1 with TRBJ1-5; no firm D call. The origin of this receptor is a male donor with ankylosing spondylitis. The material sequenced was blood, either unsorted or a sorted T cell fraction (not recorded which). The CDR3 is CRRAAKPQHF. CDR3 in DNA: TGCAGGAGGGCGGCAAAGCCCCAGCATTTT.